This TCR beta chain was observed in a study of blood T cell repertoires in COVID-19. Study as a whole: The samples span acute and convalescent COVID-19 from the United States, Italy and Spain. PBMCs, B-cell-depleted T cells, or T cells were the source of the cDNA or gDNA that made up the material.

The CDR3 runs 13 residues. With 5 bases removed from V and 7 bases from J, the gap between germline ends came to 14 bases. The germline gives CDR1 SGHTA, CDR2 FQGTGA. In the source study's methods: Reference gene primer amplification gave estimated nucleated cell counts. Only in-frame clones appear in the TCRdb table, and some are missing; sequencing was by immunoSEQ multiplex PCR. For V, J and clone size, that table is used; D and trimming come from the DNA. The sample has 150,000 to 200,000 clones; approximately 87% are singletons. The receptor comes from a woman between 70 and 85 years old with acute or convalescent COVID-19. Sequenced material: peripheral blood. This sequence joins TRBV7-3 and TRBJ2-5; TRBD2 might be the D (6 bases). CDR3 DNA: TGTGCCAGCAGCCCAATGCCGGAGGGGACCCAGTACTTC. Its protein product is CASSPMPEGTQYF.